This T cell receptor (beta chain) was obtained from a study of radiotherapy plus CTLA-4 blockade in lung cancer (dated by TCRdb to the late 2010s). Some background on the complete study: Among enrolled patients, 15% to 20% had an objective response and 25% to 35% reached disease control. Beyond this particular receptor, the publication reports: TCR clones derived from tumors expanded in peripheral blood after treatment with radiotherapy and ipilimumab. Early dynamic changes in blood T cell clones, together with increased serum interferon-beta after radiation, were reported as the strongest predictors of response.

Worth noting for this clone: Its binding antigen is unknown. Base quality data are lacking; no much larger clone is found one base away.

Receptor amplification or capture employed the immunoSEQ multiplex PCR assay. Sourced from immuneACCESS, this table was stored by TCRdb with only in-frame sequences that have V and J called. A share of the clones is absent; for the studies checked, an unresolved V gene accounts for under half, and the remainder has no known explanation. The sample profile shows around 80,000 clones; roughly 74% of them were found once. Together, the top ten hold around 10% of the sample. Focal radiation therapy combined with CTLA-4 blockade (ipilimumab) was tested in patients with chemo-refractory metastatic non-small-cell lung cancer. This TCR came from a human donor with non-small cell lung cancer whose response to radiotherapy plus ipilimumab could not be evaluated. The source material was peripheral blood, sampled from a patient treated with radiotherapy plus ipilimumab.

CDR3 region: CASSMARTDTQYF. The DNA sequence reads TGTGCCAGTAGTATGGCCAGGACAGATACGCAGTATTTT. The chain couples TRBV19 to TRBJ2-3; the D gene cannot be named for sure. The germline V gene (reference sequence) yields LNHDA for CDR1 and SQIVND for CDR2. Spanning cysteine to phenylalanine, the CDR3 consists of 13 amino acids. The sequence is cut down to CDR3 DNA, 39 bases in frame from base 1. Trimming removed 3 bases from V and 3 bases from J, leaving 7 bases between the germline ends.